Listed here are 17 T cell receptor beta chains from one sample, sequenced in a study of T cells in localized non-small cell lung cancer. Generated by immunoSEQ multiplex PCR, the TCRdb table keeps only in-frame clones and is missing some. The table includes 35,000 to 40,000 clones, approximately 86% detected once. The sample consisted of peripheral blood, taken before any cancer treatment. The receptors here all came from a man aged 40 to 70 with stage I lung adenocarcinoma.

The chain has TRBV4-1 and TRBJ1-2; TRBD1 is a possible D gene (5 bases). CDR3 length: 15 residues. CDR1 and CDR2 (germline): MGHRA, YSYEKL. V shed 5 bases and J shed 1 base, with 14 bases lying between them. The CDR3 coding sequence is TGCGCCAGCAGCAAATCCCAGGGAGTTAACTATGGCTACACCTTC. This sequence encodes CASSKSQGVNYGYTF.

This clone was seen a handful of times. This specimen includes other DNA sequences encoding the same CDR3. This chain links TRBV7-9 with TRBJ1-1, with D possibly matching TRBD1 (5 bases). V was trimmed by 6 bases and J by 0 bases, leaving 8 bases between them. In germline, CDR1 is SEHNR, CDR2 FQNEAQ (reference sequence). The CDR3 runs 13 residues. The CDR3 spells CASSLDMNTEAFF. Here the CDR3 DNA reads TGTGCCAGCAGTTTGGACATGAACACTGAAGCTTTCTTT.

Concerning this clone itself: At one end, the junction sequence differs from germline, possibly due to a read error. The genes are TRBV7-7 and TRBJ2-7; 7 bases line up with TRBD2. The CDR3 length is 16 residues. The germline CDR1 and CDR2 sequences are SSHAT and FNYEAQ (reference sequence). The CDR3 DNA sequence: TGTGCTAGCAGCTCCACTGAAAGGGGAGGGGCTGGCGAGCAGTACTTC. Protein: CASSSTERGGAGEQYF. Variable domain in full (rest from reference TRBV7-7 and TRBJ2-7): GAGVSQSPRYKVTKRGQDVTLRCDPISSHATLYWYQQALGQGPEFLTYFNYEAQPDKSGLPSDRFSAERPEGSISTLTIQRTEQRDSAMYRCASSSTERGGAGEQYFGPGTRLTVT.

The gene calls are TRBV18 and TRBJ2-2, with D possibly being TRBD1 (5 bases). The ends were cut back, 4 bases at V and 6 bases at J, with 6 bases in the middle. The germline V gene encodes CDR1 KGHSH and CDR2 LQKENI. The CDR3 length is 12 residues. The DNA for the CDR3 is TGTGCCAGCTCACAGGGGTCCGGGGAGCTGTTTTTT. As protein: CASSQGSGELFF.

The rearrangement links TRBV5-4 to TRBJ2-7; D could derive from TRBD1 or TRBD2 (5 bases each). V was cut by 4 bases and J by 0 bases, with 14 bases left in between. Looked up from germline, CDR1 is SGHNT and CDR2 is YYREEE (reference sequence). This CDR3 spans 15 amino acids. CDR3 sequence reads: CASSTGDRSSYEQYF. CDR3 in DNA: TGTGCCAGCAGCACCGGGGACCGGAGCTCCTACGAGCAGTACTTC. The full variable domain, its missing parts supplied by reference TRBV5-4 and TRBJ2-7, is ETGVTQSPTHLIKTRGQQVTLRCSSQSGHNTVSWYQQALGQGPQFIFQYYREEENGRGNFPPRFSGLQFPNYSSELNVNALELDDSALYLCASSTGDRSSYEQYFGPGTRLTVT.

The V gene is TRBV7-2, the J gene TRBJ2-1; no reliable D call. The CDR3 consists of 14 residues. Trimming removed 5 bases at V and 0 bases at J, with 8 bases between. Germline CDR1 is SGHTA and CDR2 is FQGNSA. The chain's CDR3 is CASSLTPSYNEQFF. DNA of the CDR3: TGTGCCAGCAGCCTGACCCCCTCCTACAATGAGCAGTTCTTC.

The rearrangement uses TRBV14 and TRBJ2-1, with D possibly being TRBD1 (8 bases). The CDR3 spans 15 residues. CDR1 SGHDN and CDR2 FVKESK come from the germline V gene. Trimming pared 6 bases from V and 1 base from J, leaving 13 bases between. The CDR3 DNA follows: TGTGCCAGCAGTTACAGGGGGGGTTCCTACAATGAGCAGTTCTTC. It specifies CASSYRGGSYNEQFF. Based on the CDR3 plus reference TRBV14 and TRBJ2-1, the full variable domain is EAGVTQFPSHSVIEKGQTVTLRCDPISGHDNLYWYRRVMGKEIKFLLHFVKESKQDESGMPNNRFLAERTGGTYSTLKVQPAELEDSGVYFCASSYRGGSYNEQFFGPGTRLTVL.

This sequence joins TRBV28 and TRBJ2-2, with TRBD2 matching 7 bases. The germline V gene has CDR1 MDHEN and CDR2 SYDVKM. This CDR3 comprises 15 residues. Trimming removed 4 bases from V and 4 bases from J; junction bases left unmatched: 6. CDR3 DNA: TGTGCCAGCAGTTCGAGGACTAGGGGCACCGGGGAGCTGTTTTTT. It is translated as CASSSRTRGTGELFF.

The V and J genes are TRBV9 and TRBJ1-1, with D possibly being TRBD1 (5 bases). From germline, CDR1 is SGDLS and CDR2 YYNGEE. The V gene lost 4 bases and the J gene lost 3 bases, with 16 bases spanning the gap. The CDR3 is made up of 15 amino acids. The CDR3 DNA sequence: TGTGCCAGCAGCTCAGACCCCCAGGGTGACACTGAAGCTTTCTTT. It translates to CASSSDPQGDTEAFF.

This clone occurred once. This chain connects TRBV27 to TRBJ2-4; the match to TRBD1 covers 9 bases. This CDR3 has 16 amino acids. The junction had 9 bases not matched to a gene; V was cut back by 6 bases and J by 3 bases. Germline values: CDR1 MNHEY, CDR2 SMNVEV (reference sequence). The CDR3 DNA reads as TGTGCCAGCAGACCAGGGGACAGGGCGGGCAAAAACATTCAGTACTTC. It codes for CASRPGDRAGKNIQYF.

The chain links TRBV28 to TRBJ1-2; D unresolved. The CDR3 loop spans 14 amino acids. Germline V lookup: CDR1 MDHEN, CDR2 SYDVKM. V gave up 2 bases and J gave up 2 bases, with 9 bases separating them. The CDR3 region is CASSLADLNYGYTF. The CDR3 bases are TGTGCCAGCAGTTTAGCCGACCTGAACTATGGCTACACCTTC.

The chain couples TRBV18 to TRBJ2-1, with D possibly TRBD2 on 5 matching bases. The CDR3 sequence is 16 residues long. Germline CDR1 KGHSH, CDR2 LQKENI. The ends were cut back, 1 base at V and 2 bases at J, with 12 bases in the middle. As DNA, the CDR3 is TGTGCCAGCTCACCACGAGAGGGCTGGACCTACAATGAGCAGTTCTTC. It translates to CASSPREGWTYNEQFF.

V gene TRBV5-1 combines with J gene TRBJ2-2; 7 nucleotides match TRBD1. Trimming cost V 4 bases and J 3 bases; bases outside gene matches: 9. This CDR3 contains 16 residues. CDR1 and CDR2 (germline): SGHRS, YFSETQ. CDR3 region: CASSTTTGFDTGELFF. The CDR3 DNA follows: TGCGCCAGCAGCACAACGACAGGGTTCGACACCGGGGAGCTGTTTTTT.

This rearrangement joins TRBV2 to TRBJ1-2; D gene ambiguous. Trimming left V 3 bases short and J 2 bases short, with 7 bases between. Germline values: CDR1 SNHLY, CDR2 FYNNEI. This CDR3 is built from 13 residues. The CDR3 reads CASSERQNYGYTF. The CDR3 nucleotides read TGTGCCAGCAGTGAGCGACAAAACTATGGCTACACCTTC. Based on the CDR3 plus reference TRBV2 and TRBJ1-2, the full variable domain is EPEVTQTPSHQVTQMGQEVILRCVPISNHLYFYWYRQILGQKVEFLVSFYNNEISEKSEIFDDQFSVERPDGSNFTLKIRSTKLEDSAMYFCASSERQNYGYTFGSGTRLTVV.

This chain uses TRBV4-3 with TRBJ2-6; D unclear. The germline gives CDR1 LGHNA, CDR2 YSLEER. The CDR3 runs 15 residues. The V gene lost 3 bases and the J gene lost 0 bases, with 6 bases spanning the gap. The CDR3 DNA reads TGCGCCAGCAGCCAGGACCCCTCTGGGGCCAACGTCCTGACTTTC. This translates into CASSQDPSGANVLTF.

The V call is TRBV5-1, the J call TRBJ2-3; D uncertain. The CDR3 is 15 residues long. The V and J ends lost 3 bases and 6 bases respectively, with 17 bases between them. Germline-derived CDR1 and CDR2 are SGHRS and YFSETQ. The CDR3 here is CASSSQTQTGDTQYF. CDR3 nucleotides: TGCGCCAGCAGCTCCCAGACTCAAACCGGGGATACGCAGTATTTT.

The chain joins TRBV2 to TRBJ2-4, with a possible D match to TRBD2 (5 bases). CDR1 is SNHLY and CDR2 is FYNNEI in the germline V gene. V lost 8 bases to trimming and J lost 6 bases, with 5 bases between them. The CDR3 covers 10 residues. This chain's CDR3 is CASGGNIQYF. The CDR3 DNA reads TGTGCCAGCGGAGGAAACATTCAGTACTTC.